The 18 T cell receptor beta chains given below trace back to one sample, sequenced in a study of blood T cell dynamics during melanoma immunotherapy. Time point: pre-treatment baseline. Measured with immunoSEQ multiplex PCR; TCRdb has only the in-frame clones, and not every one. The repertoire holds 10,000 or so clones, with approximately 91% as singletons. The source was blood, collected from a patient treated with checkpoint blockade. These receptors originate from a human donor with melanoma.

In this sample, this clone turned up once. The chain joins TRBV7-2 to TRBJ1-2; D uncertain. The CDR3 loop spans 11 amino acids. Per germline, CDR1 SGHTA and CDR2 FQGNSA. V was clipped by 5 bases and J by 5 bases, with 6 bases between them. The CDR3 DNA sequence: TGTGCCAGCAGCCCAGATTATGGCTACACCTTC. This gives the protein CASSPDYGYTF.

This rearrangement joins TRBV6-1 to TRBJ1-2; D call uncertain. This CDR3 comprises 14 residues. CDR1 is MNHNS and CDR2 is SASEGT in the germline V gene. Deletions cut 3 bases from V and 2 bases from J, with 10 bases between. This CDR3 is CASSEAGVNYGYTF. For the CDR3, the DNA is TGTGCCAGCAGTGAGGCCGGAGTAAACTATGGCTACACCTTC.

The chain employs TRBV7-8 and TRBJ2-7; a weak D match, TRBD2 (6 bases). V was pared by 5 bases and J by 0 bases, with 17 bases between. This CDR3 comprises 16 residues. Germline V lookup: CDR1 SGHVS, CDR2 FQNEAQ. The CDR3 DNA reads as TGTGCCAGCAGCCCCCTATACGGGAGCAGCTCCTACGAGCAGTACTTC. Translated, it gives CASSPLYGSSSYEQYF.

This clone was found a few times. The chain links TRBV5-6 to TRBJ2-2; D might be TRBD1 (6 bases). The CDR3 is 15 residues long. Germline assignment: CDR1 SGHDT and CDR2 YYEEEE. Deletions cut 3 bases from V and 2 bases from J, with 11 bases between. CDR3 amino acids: CASSWQGPNTGELFF. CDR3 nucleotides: TGTGCCAGCAGCTGGCAGGGGCCTAACACCGGGGAGCTGTTTTTT. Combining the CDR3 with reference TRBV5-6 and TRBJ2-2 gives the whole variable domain DAGVTQSPTHLIKTRGQQVTLRCSPKSGHDTVSWYQQALGQGPQFIFQYYEEEERQRGNFPDRFSGHQFPNYSSELNVNALLLGDSALYLCASSWQGPNTGELFFGEGSRLTVL.

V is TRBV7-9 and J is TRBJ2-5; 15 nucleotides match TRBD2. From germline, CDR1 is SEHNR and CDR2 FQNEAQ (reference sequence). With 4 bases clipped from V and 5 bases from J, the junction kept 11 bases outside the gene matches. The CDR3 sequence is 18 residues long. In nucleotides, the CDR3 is TGTGCCAGCAGCTCCTCATGGACTAGCGGGAGGGCCGTGGAGACCCAGTACTTC. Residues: CASSSSWTSGRAVETQYF.

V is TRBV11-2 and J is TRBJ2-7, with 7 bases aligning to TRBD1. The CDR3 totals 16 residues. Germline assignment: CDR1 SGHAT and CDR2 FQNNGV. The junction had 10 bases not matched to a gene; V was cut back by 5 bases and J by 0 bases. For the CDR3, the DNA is TGTGCCAGCAGCGGACTTACGGGACAGCGCTCCTACGAGCAGTACTTC. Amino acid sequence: CASSGLTGQRSYEQYF.

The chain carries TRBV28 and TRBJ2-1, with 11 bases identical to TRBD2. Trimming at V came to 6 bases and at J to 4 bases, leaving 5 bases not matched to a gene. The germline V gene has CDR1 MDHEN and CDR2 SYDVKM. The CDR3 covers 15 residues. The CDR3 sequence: CASSNSGGAYNEQFF. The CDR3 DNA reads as TGTGCCAGCAGCAATAGCGGGGGGGCTTACAATGAGCAGTTCTTC.

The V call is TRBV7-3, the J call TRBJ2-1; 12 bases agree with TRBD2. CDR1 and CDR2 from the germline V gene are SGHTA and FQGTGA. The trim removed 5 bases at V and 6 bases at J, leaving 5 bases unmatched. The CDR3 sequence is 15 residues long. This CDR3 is CASSKLAGGGNEQFF. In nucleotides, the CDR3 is TGTGCCAGCAGCAAACTAGCGGGAGGCGGCAATGAGCAGTTCTTC.

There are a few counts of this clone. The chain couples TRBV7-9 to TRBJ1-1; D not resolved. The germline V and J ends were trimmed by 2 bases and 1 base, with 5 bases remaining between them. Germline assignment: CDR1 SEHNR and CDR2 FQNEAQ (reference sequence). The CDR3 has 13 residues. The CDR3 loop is CASSLTTNTEAFF. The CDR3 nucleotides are TGTGCCAGCAGCTTAACCACGAACACTGAAGCTTTCTTT.

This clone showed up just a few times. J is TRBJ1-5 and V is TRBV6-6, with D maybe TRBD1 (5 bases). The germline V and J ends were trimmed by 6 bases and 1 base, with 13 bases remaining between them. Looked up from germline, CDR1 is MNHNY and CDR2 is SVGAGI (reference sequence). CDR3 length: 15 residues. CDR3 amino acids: CASSEQGRSNQPQHF. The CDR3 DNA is TGTGCCAGCAGCGAGCAGGGTAGGAGCAATCAGCCCCAGCATTTT.

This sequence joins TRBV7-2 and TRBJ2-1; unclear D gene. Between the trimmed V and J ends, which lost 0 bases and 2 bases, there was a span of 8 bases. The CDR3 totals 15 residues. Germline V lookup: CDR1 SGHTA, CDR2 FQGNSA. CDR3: CASSLATVPYNEQFF. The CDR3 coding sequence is TGTGCCAGCAGCTTAGCCACGGTACCCTACAATGAGCAGTTCTTC. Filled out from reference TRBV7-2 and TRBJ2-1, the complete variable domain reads GAGVSQSPSNKVTEKGKDVELRCDPISGHTALYWYRQSLGQGLEFLIYFQGNSAPDKSGLPSDRFSAERTGGSVSTLTIQRTQQEDSAVYLCASSLATVPYNEQFFGPGTRLTVL.

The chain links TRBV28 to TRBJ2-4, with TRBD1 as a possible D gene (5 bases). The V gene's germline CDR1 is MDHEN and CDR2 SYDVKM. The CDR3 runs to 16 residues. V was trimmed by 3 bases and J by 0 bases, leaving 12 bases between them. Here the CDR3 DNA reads TGTGCCAGCAGTTTGCAGGGTCGACTAGCCAAAAACATTCAGTACTTC. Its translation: CASSLQGRLAKNIQYF. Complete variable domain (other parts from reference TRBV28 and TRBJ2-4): DVKVTQSSRYLVKRTGEKVFLECVQDMDHENMFWYRQDPGLGLRLIYFSYDVKMKEKGDIPEGYSVSREKKERFSLILESASTNQTSMYLCASSLQGRLAKNIQYFGAGTRLSVL.

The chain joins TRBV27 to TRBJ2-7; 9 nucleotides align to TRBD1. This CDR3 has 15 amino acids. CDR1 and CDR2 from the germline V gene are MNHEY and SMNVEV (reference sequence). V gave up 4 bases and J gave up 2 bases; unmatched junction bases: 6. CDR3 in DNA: TGTGCCAGCAGTTCGTTCCGGGACAGGGCCTACGAGCAGTACTTC. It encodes CASSSFRDRAYEQYF.

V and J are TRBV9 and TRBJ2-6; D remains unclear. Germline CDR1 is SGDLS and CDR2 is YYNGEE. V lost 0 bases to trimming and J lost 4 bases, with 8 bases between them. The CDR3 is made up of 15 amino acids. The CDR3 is CASSVGSAGANVLTF. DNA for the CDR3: TGTGCCAGCAGCGTAGGTAGTGCCGGGGCCAACGTCCTGACTTTC.

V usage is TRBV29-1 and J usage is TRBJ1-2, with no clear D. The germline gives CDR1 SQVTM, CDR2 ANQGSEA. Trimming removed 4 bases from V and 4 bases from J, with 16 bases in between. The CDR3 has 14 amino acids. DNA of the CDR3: TGCAGCGTTGTAGTAGGAGACGGAGGCTATGGCTACACCTTC. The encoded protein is CSVVVGDGGYGYTF.

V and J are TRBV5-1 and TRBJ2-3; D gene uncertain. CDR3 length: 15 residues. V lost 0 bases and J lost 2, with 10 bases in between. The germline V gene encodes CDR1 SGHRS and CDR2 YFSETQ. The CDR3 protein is CASSLDDGLTDTQYF. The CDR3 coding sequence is TGCGCCAGCAGCTTGGACGACGGGCTCACAGATACGCAGTATTTT.

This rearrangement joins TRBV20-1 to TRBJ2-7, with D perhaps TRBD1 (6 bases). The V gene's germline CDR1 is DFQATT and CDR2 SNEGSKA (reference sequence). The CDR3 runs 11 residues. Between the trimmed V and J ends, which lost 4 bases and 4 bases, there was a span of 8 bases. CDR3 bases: TGCAGTGCTACCAGGGGATACGAGCAGTACTTC. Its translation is CSATRGYEQYF.

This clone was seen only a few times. The CDR3 is CASSVSTDSNQPQHF. CDR3 sequence (DNA): TGTGCCAGCAGCGTATCGACAGATAGCAATCAGCCCCAGCATTTT. The chain joins TRBV9 to TRBJ1-5; D may be TRBD1 (5 bases). Germline V gene lookup returns CDR1 SGDLS and CDR2 YYNGEE. V was cut by 1 base and J by 0 bases, with 8 bases left in between. CDR3 length: 15 amino acids.